This TCR beta chain was sequenced for a study of identical twins. Whole-study findings and limits: Insertions were fewer in abundant cord blood beta clonotypes, whereas memory repertoires showed none of this pattern.

TCRdb processed the 5' RACE reads anew with MiXCR; each CDR3 protein has one entry. Among hundreds of thousands of distinct CDR3 sequences, over 15% were seen once, and the ten largest hold around 13%. There are a few counts of this clonotype. Its antigen is not identified. Trimming at V came to 2 bases and at J to 7 bases, leaving 7 bases not matched to a gene. The germline gives CDR1 DFQATT, CDR2 SNEGSKA (reference sequence). The CDR3 is 14 amino acids. This same sample was also part of a study on T cells expressing NK-cell markers. From that second work: As a fraction of CD8+ T cells, dominant NKG2C+ clonotypes reached about 1.0-7.5% in more than five donors. Topping the CD3+CD56-NKG2C+ fraction as well were these clonotypes, in several donors.

This receptor was obtained from a woman aged 18 to 35 in good health. The chain employs TRBV20-1 and TRBJ2-1, with 8 positions matching TRBD1. The sample consisted of PBMCs. CDR3 loop: CSARRTGIMNEQFF. In DNA, the CDR3 is TGCAGTGCTAGACGGACAGGGATTATGAATGAGCAGTTCTTC.